This T cell receptor beta chain was sequenced in a study of blood T cell repertoires in COVID-19. Study-level information: Collection of acute and convalescent COVID-19 samples took place in the United States, Italy and Spain.

Clones were sequenced by immunoSEQ multiplex PCR, and TCRdb holds only the in-frame ones, with some missing. The sample consists of approximately 430,000 clones, approximately 90% of them appearing once. CDR3 length: 15 amino acids. The V and J ends lost 0 bases and 8 bases respectively, with 14 bases between them. Germline values: CDR1 SGHNT, CDR2 YYREEE (reference sequence). The V gene is TRBV5-4, the J gene TRBJ1-4; a weak D match, TRBD1 (6 bases). Sequenced sample: peripheral blood. The TCR originated in a woman in her 30s with active or convalescent COVID-19. CDR3 in DNA: TGTGCCAGCAGCTTGGGAGGCAGGGGTCGCGAAAAACTGTTTTTT. Encoded protein: CASSLGGRGREKLFF.